Below are 14 T cell receptor beta chains sequenced from a single sample in a study of T-cell memory formation after mild COVID-19. TCRdb ran MiXCR on the 5' RACE reads and lists one entry per CDR3 protein. The sample has approximately 560,000 distinct CDR3 sequences; around 15% are singletons. The sample taken for sequencing was PBMCs or a T cell subset sorted from them (not recorded which). The source of these receptors is an adult woman who had mild COVID-19 (a few samples of this study predate the infection). Cell type and time point are not known.

This clonotype was counted between two and nine times. This chain connects TRBV27 to TRBJ2-1; perhaps D is TRBD1 or TRBD2 (5 bases each). Germline CDR1 MNHEY, CDR2 SMNVEV (reference sequence). The CDR3 runs 15 residues. Trimming removed 4 bases from V and 4 bases from J, with 14 bases in between. For the CDR3, the DNA is TGTGCCAGCAGTTCCGGGACCCGGGCATACAATGAGCAGTTCTTC. Translation gives CASSSGTRAYNEQFF.

The chain has TRBV6-5 and TRBJ1-1; 9 nucleotides align to TRBD1. Trimming cost V 5 bases and J 5 bases; bases outside gene matches: 6. The CDR3 length is 14 residues. Germline CDR1 MNHEY, CDR2 SVGAGI. As DNA, the CDR3 is TGTGCCAGCAGTAACGGACAGGGGAAGACTGAAGCTTTCTTT. It codes for CASSNGQGKTEAFF.

The chain employs TRBV29-1 and TRBJ2-3; D gene unclear. There are 12 residues in the CDR3. CDR1 is SQVTM, CDR2 ANQGSEA, per germline. V was shortened by 3 bases and J by 4 bases, with 8 bases between the two germline ends. The CDR3 bases are TGCAGCGTTGATTCGGCGGCAGATACGCAGTATTTT. This translates into CSVDSAADTQYF.

This clonotype was counted many times. The CDR3 is CASSFGNSYNEQFF. The CDR3, as DNA: TGCGCCAGCAGCTTTGGTAACAGTTACAATGAGCAGTTCTTC. V gene TRBV5-1 combines with J gene TRBJ2-1; D unresolved. V lost 2 bases to trimming and J lost 4 bases, with 10 bases between them. The CDR3 contains 14 residues. Per the germline V gene, CDR1 is SGHRS and CDR2 is YFSETQ.

This clonotype has a handful of counts. CDR3 DNA: TGTGCCAGCAGCCGCCGGGACACCACAGATACGCAGTATTTT. This codes for CASSRRDTTDTQYF. This sequence joins TRBV2 and TRBJ2-3, with D perhaps matching TRBD1 (6 bases). V was shortened by 6 bases and J by 2 bases, with 12 bases between the two germline ends. Germline V gene lookup returns CDR1 SNHLY and CDR2 FYNNEI. This CDR3 comprises 14 residues.

In this sample, this clonotype turned up a few times. This chain links TRBV15 with TRBJ1-2; weak D call: TRBD1 (5 bases). The CDR3 runs to 16 residues. Germline V gene sequence: CDR1 LNHNV, CDR2 YYDKDF (reference sequence). The germline V and J ends were trimmed by 0 bases and 2 bases, with 13 bases remaining between them. This chain's CDR3 is CATSREGGGVNYGYTF. The CDR3 DNA reads as TGTGCCACCAGCAGAGAAGGCGGGGGTGTCAACTATGGCTACACCTTC.

In the case of this clonotype: The junction departs from the called germline gene at one end, perhaps through a read error. This sequence joins TRBV11-2 and TRBJ1-2; D is possibly TRBD1 (5 bases). CDR1 is SGHAT, CDR2 FQNNGV, per germline. The CDR3 sequence is 16 residues long. In DNA, the CDR3 is TGTGACAGCAGCCAGGGAGGGACTCCAGCTAACTATGGCTACACCTTC. Translation gives CDSSQGGTPANYGYTF.

This clonotype was seen more than once but under ten times. This chain uses TRBV5-1 with TRBJ1-6, with TRBD1 matching over 7 bases. CDR1 SGHRS and CDR2 YFSETQ come from the germline V gene. The V and J ends lost 0 bases and 7 bases, in that order; junction bases with no gene match: 7. This CDR3 contains 16 residues. The CDR3 nucleotides are TGCGCCAGCAGCTTGGGTTACAGGGGTGTAAATTCACCCCTCCACTTT. It codes for CASSLGYRGVNSPLHF.

This clonotype has more than one count but fewer than ten. This chain joins TRBV12-3 or TRBV12-4 and TRBJ1-2; TRBD1 is a possible D gene (6 bases). The CDR3 is made up of 14 amino acids. Trimming removed 3 bases at V and 8 bases at J, with 16 bases between. CDR3 DNA: TGTGCCAGCAGTTTCAGTGGGGGGCGAATGGGCTACACCTTC. Protein: CASSFSGGRMGYTF.

This clonotype appeared many times. CDR3 bases: TGCGCCAGCAGCTTGGACAGGTCCTATGGCTACACCTTC. This sequence encodes CASSLDRSYGYTF. The chain carries TRBV5-1 and TRBJ1-2; a weak D match, TRBD1 (5 bases). This CDR3 spans 13 amino acids. V lost 0 bases and J 4 bases, leaving 7 bases between the germline ends. Germline V gene sequence: CDR1 SGHRS, CDR2 YFSETQ.

V gene TRBV9 combines with J gene TRBJ2-7; TRBD1 agrees at 11 bases. J lost 2 bases, V lost 7 bases, and 2 bases had no gene match. This CDR3 has 13 amino acids. The germline gives CDR1 SGDLS, CDR2 YYNGEE. CDR3 sequence (DNA): TGTGCCAGCGGGACAGGGGGGACCTACGAGCAGTACTTC. Protein: CASGTGGTYEQYF.

The V gene is TRBV5-6, the J gene TRBJ2-7; D is possibly TRBD2 (5 bases). V lost 4 bases and J 5 bases, leaving 19 bases between the germline ends. The CDR3 is 15 amino acids. Germline V CDR1 and CDR2: SGHDT, YYEEEE. The DNA for the CDR3 is TGTGCCAGCAGCCCCGAGGCACGGACTCGGAACGAGCAGTACTTC. Amino acid sequence: CASSPEARTRNEQYF.

In its sample, this clonotype was seen a few times. This chain joins TRBV19 and TRBJ2-7; 11 nucleotides agree with TRBD2. Germline assignment: CDR1 LNHDA and CDR2 SQIVND (reference sequence). The CDR3 spans 17 residues. The V and J ends lost 0 bases and 2 bases, in that order; junction bases with no gene match: 6. CDR3 coding DNA: TGTGCCAGTAGTATAGATCTCGGACTAGCGGGTGCCTACGAGCAGTACTTC. Protein product: CASSIDLGLAGAYEQYF.

This clonotype has more than one count but fewer than ten. V usage is TRBV7-3 and J usage is TRBJ2-3; 15 positions agree with TRBD2. In germline, CDR1 is SGHTA, CDR2 FQGTGA. The V segment lost 3 bases and the J segment 7 bases; nucleotides outside the gene matches: 8. The CDR3 is 17 residues long. The CDR3 DNA reads as TGTGCCAGCAGCTTCGACGGGACTAGCGGGGGGCTGAATACGCAGTATTTT. Translation gives CASSFDGTSGGLNTQYF. Full variable domain (outside the CDR3, taken from reference TRBV7-3 and TRBJ2-3): GAGVSQTPSNKVTEKGKYVELRCDPISGHTALYWYRQSLGQGPEFLIYFQGTGAADDSGLPNDRFFAVRPEGSVSTLKIQRTERGDSAVYLCASSFDGTSGGLNTQYFGPGTRLTVL.